This is a list of T cell receptor beta chains from one sample in a study of T cells in localized non-small cell lung cancer. Using immunoSEQ multiplex PCR, the repertoire was profiled, and TCRdb retains in-frame clones only, with some absent. The sample includes under 10,000 clones, about 90% of them seen just once. Sequences were derived from peripheral blood, sampled before any cancer treatment. These receptors all stem from a male donor at least 60 years old with stage III squamous cell lung carcinoma. The CDR3 runs from the conserved cysteine through the conserved F or W. The listing skips clone size in some rows; elsewhere it reads once, few, many or a size class.

j_gene,v_gene,abundance,CDR3aa
TRBJ2-2,TRBV7-3,once,CASSLSQRGANTGELFF
TRBJ2-7,TRBV5-6,.,CASSFSYEQYF
TRBJ2-3,TRBV11-3,once,CASSLASGDDTQYF
TRBJ1-5,TRBV5-1,.,CASSRTGDSNQPQHF
TRBJ1-4,TRBV12-2,.,CASRLRESTGYGLFF
TRBJ1-6,TRBV19,.,CASSMGQSSPLHF
TRBJ1-3,TRBV6-1,.,CASRSSFLSGNTIYF
TRBJ1-5,TRBV7-6,.,CASSFGEAGNQPQHF
TRBJ2-5,TRBV4-2,once,CASSQAGGFGEETQYF
TRBJ2-7,TRBV6-1,.,CASSPLPDSSYEQYF
TRBJ1-5,TRBV12-5,.,CASGSTGLYQPQHF
TRBJ1-1,TRBV29-1,.,CSVEAKWRTEAFF
TRBJ2-3,TRBV10-3,.,CAISGGGKIGDTQYF
TRBJ1-4,TRBV9,.,CASSEGRAGEKLFF
TRBJ2-6,TRBV11-3,.,CASSPGQLSGANVLTF